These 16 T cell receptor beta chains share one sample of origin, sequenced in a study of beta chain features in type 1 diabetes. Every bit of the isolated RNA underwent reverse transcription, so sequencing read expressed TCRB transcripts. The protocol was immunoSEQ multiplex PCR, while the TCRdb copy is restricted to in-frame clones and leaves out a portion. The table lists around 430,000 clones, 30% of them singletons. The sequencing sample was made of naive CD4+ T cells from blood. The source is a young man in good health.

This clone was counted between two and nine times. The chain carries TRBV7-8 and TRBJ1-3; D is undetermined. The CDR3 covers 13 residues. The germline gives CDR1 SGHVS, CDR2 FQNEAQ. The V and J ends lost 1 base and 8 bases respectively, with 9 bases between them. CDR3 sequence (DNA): TGTGCCAGCAGCTTAGTTGGAAGAGACACCATATATTTT. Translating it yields CASSLVGRDTIYF.

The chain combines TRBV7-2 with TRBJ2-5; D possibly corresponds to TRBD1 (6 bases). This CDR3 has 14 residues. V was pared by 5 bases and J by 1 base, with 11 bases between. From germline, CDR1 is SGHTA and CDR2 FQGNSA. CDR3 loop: CASSPMGAQETQYF. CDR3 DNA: TGTGCCAGCAGCCCCATGGGGGCCCAAGAGACCCAGTACTTC.

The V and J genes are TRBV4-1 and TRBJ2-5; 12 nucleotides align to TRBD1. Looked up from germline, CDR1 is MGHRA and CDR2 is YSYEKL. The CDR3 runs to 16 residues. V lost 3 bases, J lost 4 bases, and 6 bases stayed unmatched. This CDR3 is CASSQVGTGGRETQYF. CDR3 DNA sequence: TGCGCCAGCAGCCAGGTTGGGACAGGGGGCAGAGAGACCCAGTACTTC.

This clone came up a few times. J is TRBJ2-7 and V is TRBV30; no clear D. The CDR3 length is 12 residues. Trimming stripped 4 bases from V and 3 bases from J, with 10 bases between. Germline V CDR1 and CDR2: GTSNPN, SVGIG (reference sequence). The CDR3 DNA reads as TGTGCCTGGACGCCCGACAACTACGAGCAGTACTTC. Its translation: CAWTPDNYEQYF.

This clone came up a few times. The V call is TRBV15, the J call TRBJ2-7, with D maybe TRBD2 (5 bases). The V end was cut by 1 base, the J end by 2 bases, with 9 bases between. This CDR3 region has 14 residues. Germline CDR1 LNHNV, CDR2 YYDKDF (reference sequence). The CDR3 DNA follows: TGTGCCACCAGCAGAGGCGGGCGGGCCTACGAGCAGTACTTC. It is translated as CATSRGGRAYEQYF.

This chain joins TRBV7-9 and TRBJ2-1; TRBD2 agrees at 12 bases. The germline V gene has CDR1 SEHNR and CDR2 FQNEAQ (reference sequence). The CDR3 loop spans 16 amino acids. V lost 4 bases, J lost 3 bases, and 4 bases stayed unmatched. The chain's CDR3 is CASSYRTSGNYNEQFF. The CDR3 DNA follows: TGTGCCAGCAGCTATCGGACTAGCGGGAACTACAATGAGCAGTTCTTC.

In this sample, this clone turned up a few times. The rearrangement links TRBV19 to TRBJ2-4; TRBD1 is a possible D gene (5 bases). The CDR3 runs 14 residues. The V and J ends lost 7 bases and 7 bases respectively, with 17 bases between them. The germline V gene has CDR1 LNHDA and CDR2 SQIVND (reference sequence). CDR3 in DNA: TGTGCCAGTATTGACAGTGGTAGGAAGAACATTCAGTACTTC. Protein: CASIDSGRKNIQYF.

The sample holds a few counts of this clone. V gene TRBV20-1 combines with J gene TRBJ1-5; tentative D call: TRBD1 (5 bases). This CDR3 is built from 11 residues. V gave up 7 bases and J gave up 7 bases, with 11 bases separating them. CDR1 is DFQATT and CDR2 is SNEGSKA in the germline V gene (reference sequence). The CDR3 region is CSVGTWQPQHF. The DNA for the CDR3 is TGCAGTGTCGGGACCTGGCAGCCCCAGCATTTT.

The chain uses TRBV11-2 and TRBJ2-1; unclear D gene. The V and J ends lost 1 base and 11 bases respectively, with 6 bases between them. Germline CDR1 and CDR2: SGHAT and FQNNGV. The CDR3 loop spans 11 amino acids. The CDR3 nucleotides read TGTGCCAGCAGCTTAGTCAGAAAGCAGTTCTTC. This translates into CASSLVRKQFF.

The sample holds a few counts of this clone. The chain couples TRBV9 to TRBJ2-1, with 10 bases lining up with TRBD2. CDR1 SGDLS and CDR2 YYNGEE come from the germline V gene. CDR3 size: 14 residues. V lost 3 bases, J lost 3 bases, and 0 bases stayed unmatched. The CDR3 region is CASSGTSGYNEQFF. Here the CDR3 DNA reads TGTGCCAGCAGCGGGACTAGCGGCTACAATGAGCAGTTCTTC.

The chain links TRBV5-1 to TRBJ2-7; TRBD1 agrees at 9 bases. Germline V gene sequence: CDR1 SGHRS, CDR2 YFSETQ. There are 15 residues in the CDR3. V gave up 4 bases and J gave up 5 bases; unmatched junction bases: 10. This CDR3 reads CASSVSGTGRNEQYF. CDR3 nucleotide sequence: TGCGCCAGCAGCGTCTCCGGGACAGGGAGGAACGAGCAGTACTTC. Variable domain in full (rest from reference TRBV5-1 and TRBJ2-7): KAGVTQTPRYLIKTRGQQVTLSCSPISGHRSVSWYQQTPGQGLQFLFEYFSETQRNKGNFPGRFSGRQFSNSRSEMNVSTLELGDSALYLCASSVSGTGRNEQYFGPGTRLTVT.

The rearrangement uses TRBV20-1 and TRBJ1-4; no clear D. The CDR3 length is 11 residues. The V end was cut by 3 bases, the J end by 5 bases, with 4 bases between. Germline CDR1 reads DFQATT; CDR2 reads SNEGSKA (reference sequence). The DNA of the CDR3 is TGCAGTGCTAGCCAGAATGAAAAACTGTTTTTT. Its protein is CSASQNEKLFF.

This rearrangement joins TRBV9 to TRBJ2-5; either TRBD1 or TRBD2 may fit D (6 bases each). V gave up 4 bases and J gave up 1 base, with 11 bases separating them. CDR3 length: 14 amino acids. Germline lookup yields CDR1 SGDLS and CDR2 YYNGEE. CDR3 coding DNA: TGTGCCAGCAGCCCGGGGGCCCGCCAAGAGACCCAGTACTTC. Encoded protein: CASSPGARQETQYF.

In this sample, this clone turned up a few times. The CDR3 region is CAWSALTGPSKKLFF. The CDR3 region has the DNA TGTGCCTGGAGTGCCCTGACAGGGCCTTCCAAAAAGCTGTTTTTT. This chain links TRBV30 with TRBJ2-2; 7 bases map to TRBD1. The CDR3 is 15 amino acids. Germline CDR1 is GTSNPN and CDR2 is SVGIG (reference sequence). Unmatched junction bases numbered 14, after V lost 1 base and J lost 12 bases.

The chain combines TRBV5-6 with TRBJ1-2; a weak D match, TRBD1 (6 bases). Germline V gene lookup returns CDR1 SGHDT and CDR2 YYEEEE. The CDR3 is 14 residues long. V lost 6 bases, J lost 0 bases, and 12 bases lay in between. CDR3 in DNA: TGTGCCAGCACCCGGGGGGCTGCTAACTATGGCTACACCTTC. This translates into CASTRGAANYGYTF.

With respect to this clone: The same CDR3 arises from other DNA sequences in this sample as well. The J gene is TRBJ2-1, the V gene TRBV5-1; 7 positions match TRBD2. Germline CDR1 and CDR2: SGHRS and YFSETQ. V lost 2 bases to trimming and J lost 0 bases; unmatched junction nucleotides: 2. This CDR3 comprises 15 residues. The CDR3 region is CASSLAGSSYNEQFF. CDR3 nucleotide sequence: TGCGCCAGCAGCTTAGCGGGGAGCTCCTACAATGAGCAGTTCTTC.